The sequence of this T cell receptor (beta chain) was determined in a study of cytomegalovirus exposure and HLA in healthy donors (dated by TCRdb to the late 2010s). At the level of the whole study: An earlier analysis of several hundred of the donors reported 276 Gb of sequence data and some 110 million unique TCR beta sequences obtained from roughly 180 million T cells. An early release covering roughly 600 HLA-typed donors comprised 300 to 350 gigabases of sequencing data and 85 million to 100 million unique TCR sequences. Of the roughly 420 genotyped donors, 70% to 90% were placed in the genetic ancestry cluster associated with self-reported Caucasian donors. The aim of the study was to test whether cataloging public T cell receptors could identify signatures of past pathogen exposure. The study used immunosequencing to profile the T cell repertoires of 670 or so subjects and linked those repertoires to cytomegalovirus serostatus. A separate validation cohort of 90 to 150 different subjects was used in addition to the 666-subject first cohort. The study combined high-throughput TCR immunosequencing, statistical association of individual TCRs with disease status, and machine learning to predict cytomegalovirus infection status. A later analysis re-examined previously published TCR beta repertoires from more than 600 donors and added high-resolution HLA genotyping to investigate patterns of TCR occurrence. The later analysis used no new phenotypic data to find candidate immune exposures, relying instead on TCR beta sequences and their occurrence across donors. An earlier analysis of around 580 of the donors used high-throughput TCR beta sequencing to judge whether each TCR beta V gene segment behaved as functional or pseudogenic. Alongside the repertoire data, information on donor age, sex, ethnicity and CMV serostatus was compiled. A later genetic analysis took genome-wide SNP genotypes for about 55% of the roughly 670 donors and used that subset as a discovery cohort. Every repertoire in the discovery cohort had been generated on one and the same sequencing platform. HLA typing included class I and class II loci at four-digit resolution. The number of donors typed differed by locus, with about 629-630 for A, B, C, DRB1 and DQB1, more than 500 for DQA1, some 570 for DPA1, and approximately 470 for DPB1. Five DR-DQ haplotypes were treated as single units for association and clustering because of strong linkage in the cohort. Across some 400 genotyped donors of the cohort, an average of about 240,000 unique TCR beta nucleotide sequences per donor were sequenced, and roughly 20% of those sequences were non-productive. Points the paper makes about the study in general: HLA typing was unavailable for some donors at each locus, so association tests used only the typed subset. The sequencing pipeline was judged likely to have produced a cluster of highly shared sequence variants as a technical artifact. Only TCR beta chains were sequenced in this cohort, and the absence of alpha or paired-chain data limited detectable features. A later analysis reported that several top co-occurrence clusters appeared linked to parvovirus B19, influenza, CMV and Epstein-Barr virus. Assigning TCR associations to individual alleles was difficult when HLA alleles, especially DR and DQ, strongly co-occurred. About 17 rarely observed V segments, including chromosome 9 orphons, were excluded from the earlier analysis of several hundred of the donors because counts were too low. It was suggested by the authors that the approach could potentially be generalized to other disease states and immunological phenotypes. In the study, approximately 150 TCR beta chains were listed as associated with cytomegalovirus. According to a later analysis, TCR association rates differed among HLA loci, with DRB1 alleles showing the most associated TCRs and HLA-C alleles showing the fewest. A later analysis found that HLA-associated TCR beta chains were more clonally expanded and had lower generation probabilities than equally common non-associated chains. In a later analysis, most CMV-associated TCR beta chains were found to appear HLA-restricted, with HLA associations seemingly driven largely by CMV exposure. A later genetic analysis reported fewer N-insertions in productive TCRs among donors in an Asian-associated ancestry cluster than the approximately 670-donor mean. Across donors, most TCR sequences were observed very rarely, whereas some public TCRs were present in many individuals. In a later genetic analysis, a missense DCLRE1C variant was associated with V-gene and J-gene trimming of TCR beta chains, and the association was replicated in an independent cohort. Some IMGT-functional V segments, including TRBV6-2 and TRBV6-3, could not be told apart with the 87-base-pair reads, so those segments were excluded. Roughly uniform sequencing depth across donors was assumed in presence/absence analyses, although this assumption may not hold. Broadly in line with IMGT annotations, most TCR beta V segments showed up in productive rearrangements about 87% or about 30% of the time in an earlier analysis of roughly 590 of the donors. Linkage disequilibrium might explain the correlated functional status among segregating V segments, but an unknown experimental factor could not be excluded. A further reported finding was that TCR beta sequences accurately predicted the HLA-A and HLA-B alleles for most subjects in the first cohort. A later analysis associated roughly 17,000 TCR beta sequences with specific HLA alleles at a false discovery rate of 0.05. In both the original and validation cohorts, the classifier was reported to diagnose cytomegalovirus status with high specificity and sensitivity. A few of the identified cytomegalovirus-associated TCR beta chains were confirmed in vitro to be specific for cytomegalovirus antigens. For the cohort, immune exposure information was limited to CMV serostatus.

The germline V gene (reference sequence) sets CDR1 to LNHDA and CDR2 to SQIVND. V has 4 bases trimmed and J has 4 bases trimmed; junction bases matching no gene number 3. The CDR3 contains 14 residues, cysteine and phenylalanine counted. Of all the DNA, just the CDR3 is kept, 42 bases in frame from base 1. This clone appeared a few times. The target of this receptor is not known. Base qualities are not provided; no much larger clone lies one nucleotide away. The receptor library was made with the immunoSEQ multiplex PCR assay. For the multiplex PCR, a mixture combining 60 forward primers for TCR Vbeta segments and 13 reverse primers for TCR Jbeta segments was used. The CDR3 region of rearranged TCR beta genes was amplified from genomic DNA by a multiplex PCR assay. The Illumina HiSeq System was used to sequence the amplified TCR beta libraries as 87-base-pair reads. The authors processed their data as follows. In a later analysis, roughly 80 million unique TCR beta chains were counted across the roughly 700 repertoires, and about 10 million of these chains were shared by at least two donors. To remove PCR and sequencing errors, raw reads were error-corrected and collapsed into unique sequences using a nearest-neighbor algorithm that merged closely related sequences. To assign V, D and J gene segments, CDR3 sequences were aligned to IMGT reference sequences. Each retained sequence needed at least a six-nucleotide match to both a V gene segment and a J gene segment. Rearrangements were called productive when the CDR3 lacked stop codons and stayed in frame with V and J; all others were non-productive. Following IMGT convention, CDR3 was defined as the stretch from the second conserved V-encoded cysteine up to the conserved J-encoded phenylalanine. Sequences without an unambiguous match to a single V gene segment were excluded from the earlier analysis of almost 600 of the donors. An earlier analysis of several hundred of the donors classified V segments as functional when productive rearrangements were above 56.7% and as segregating when the standard deviation between donors was above 5%. To diagnose cytomegalovirus status from the catalog of TCR beta chain sequences, a statistical classification framework was built. V and J gene assignment, in a later analysis, came from comparing TCR nucleotide sequences with IMGT/GENE-DB human TR gene sequences. Using the TCRdist pipeline, a later analysis assigned CDR3 sequences along with most-parsimonious VDJ recombination scenarios. A later analysis defined each TCR beta chain by its CDR3 amino acid sequence plus V-gene family, and excluded reads lacking a unique V-gene family. As a way to deal with suspected cross-contamination and a sequencing artifact, a later analysis dropped 500 to 700 nucleotide sequences that were highly shared and had low generation probability. In a later analysis, a clonal expansion index was calculated for each public chain from normalized within-repertoire ranks of inferred template counts. In a later analysis, generation probabilities were computed with a VDJ recombination model fitted to out-of-frame rearrangements, and the resulting probabilities were checked against IGoR. In a later analysis, TCR-TCR, TCR-HLA and TCR-CMV co-occurrence was scored with hypergeometric tests, and a repertoire-size bias correction was applied to TCR pairs. In a later analysis, false discovery rates were estimated by permuting HLA or CMV assignments 20 times. In a later analysis, co-occurring TCRs were grouped using DBSCAN, and TCRdist sequence similarity was added for clustering within HLA-allele-positive subsets. Co-occurrence clustering excluded repertoires with fewer than 30,000 or more than 120,000 public chains, plus five with anomalous nucleotide sharing. TCRdb carries this immuneACCESS record with in-frame sequences only. Its versions omit some clonotypes, under half of them owing to an unresolved V gene in the studies checked, with the rest unexplained. That table furnishes V, J and clone size, whereas the DNA furnished D and trimming. For this sample there are 120,000 to 150,000 clones; 82% appear just once. The ten largest clones represent approximately 2.3% of the sample.

The cohort was made up of 500 to 800 healthy bone marrow donors. At the time of sampling, all cohort members were nominally healthy, though unrecorded immune exposures were likely present. The donor tested CMV seronegative and was one of the 352 seronegative cohort members. Every donor gave a peripheral blood sample, and the peripheral blood mononuclear cells from that sample were used for TCR beta sequencing. The Qiagen DNeasy Blood Extraction Kit was used to extract genomic DNA from the blood cell samples. The sample consisted of PBMCs. This receptor chain uses TRBV19 and TRBJ1-1; the junction holds 10 bases that match TRBD1. This sequence was found in a male donor in good health and CMV-seronegative. The DNA sequence is given as TGTGCCAGTAGTAGACAGGGGGCATTCACTGAAGCTTTCTTT. Its protein is CASSRQGAFTEAFF.